Below are 13 T cell receptor beta chains sequenced from a single sample in a study of cytomegalovirus exposure and HLA in healthy donors. Amplification used 60 Vbeta primers and 13 Jbeta primers. Generated by immunoSEQ multiplex PCR, the TCRdb table keeps only in-frame clones and is missing some. Seen here are 150,000 or so clones, roughly 70% observed once, and the top ten hold around 4%. The sample comprised PBMCs. Every receptor here comes from a man aged 18 to 29 in good health and CMV-seropositive.

J is TRBJ1-4 and V is TRBV9; maybe TRBD1 (5 bases). CDR3 length: 16 amino acids. Germline V gene lookup returns CDR1 SGDLS and CDR2 YYNGEE. Between the trimmed V and J ends, which lost 0 bases and 3 bases, there was a span of 12 bases. The CDR3: CASSVGGGAANEKLFF. CDR3 coding DNA: TGTGCCAGCAGCGTAGGGGGCGGGGCAGCTAATGAAAAACTGTTTTTT.

The chain is built from TRBV28 and TRBJ1-5; D perhaps matches TRBD1 (5 bases). The CDR3 runs 14 residues. V was shortened by 7 bases and J by 3 bases, with 13 bases between the two germline ends. Germline CDR1 is MDHEN and CDR2 is SYDVKM. CDR3 sequence reads: CASTDDRFNQPQHF. The CDR3 DNA reads as TGTGCCAGCACCGATGACAGATTCAATCAGCCCCAGCATTTT.

The chain carries TRBV7-2 and TRBJ1-5; D is unclear. V lost 5 bases, J lost 5 bases, and 16 bases lay in between. The CDR3 is 15 amino acids. CDR1 is SGHTA, CDR2 FQGNSA, per germline. In DNA form, the CDR3 reads TGTGCCAGCAGCACCTGGGAGGGAAAGGATCAGCCCCAGCATTTT. Amino acid sequence: CASSTWEGKDQPQHF.

This chain uses TRBV28 with TRBJ1-2; 8 bases align to TRBD1. From germline, CDR1 is MDHEN and CDR2 SYDVKM. This CDR3 is built from 17 residues. Germline trimming cut 8 bases from V and 5 bases from J; bases unmatched to any gene: 19. The CDR3 loop is CASLGGQGQHSQYGYTF. In DNA form, the CDR3 reads TGTGCCAGCCTCGGAGGACAGGGCCAACATTCACAATATGGCTACACCTTC.

This clone came up a few times. The V call is TRBV5-4, the J call TRBJ1-2; 7 bases map to TRBD1. The V gene end was trimmed by 4 bases and the J gene end by 4 bases; junction bases not matched to a gene: 4. Germline V lookup: CDR1 SGHNT, CDR2 YYREEE (reference sequence). The CDR3 runs 13 residues. The CDR3 protein is CASSDRAVYGYTF. CDR3 DNA: TGTGCCAGCAGCGACAGGGCCGTCTATGGCTACACCTTC.

This rearrangement joins TRBV4-2 to TRBJ1-1; unclear D gene. The length of the CDR3 is 18 residues. CDR1 is LGHNA and CDR2 is YNFKEQ in the germline V gene. V lost 1 base to trimming and J lost 0 bases, with 18 bases between them. The CDR3 DNA sequence: TGTGCCAGCAGCCAAGCCTTTATACAAGACAAATTGAACACTGAAGCTTTCTTT. It codes for CASSQAFIQDKLNTEAFF.

The chain is built from TRBV5-6 and TRBJ2-7; 7 bases map to TRBD2. The CDR3 extends over 13 amino acids. J gave up 7 bases and V 4 bases, and 8 bases lay outside the gene matches. The germline V gene has CDR1 SGHDT and CDR2 YYEEEE. CDR3 amino acids: CASSAGEVGEQYF. The CDR3 DNA reads TGTGCCAGCAGCGCGGGGGAGGTGGGTGAGCAGTACTTC. Full variable domain (missing parts from reference TRBV5-6 and TRBJ2-7): DAGVTQSPTHLIKTRGQQVTLRCSPKSGHDTVSWYQQALGQGPQFIFQYYEEEERQRGNFPDRFSGHQFPNYSSELNVNALLLGDSALYLCASSAGEVGEQYFGPGTRLTVT.

The V call is TRBV6-7, the J call TRBJ2-1; 7 positions match TRBD2. TRBV6-7 is an open reading frame whose function is uncertain. V was pared by 2 bases and J by 3 bases, with 16 bases of the junction left unmatched. The CDR3 totals 19 residues. The DNA for the CDR3 is TGTGCCAGCAGTTACAAAGCGGGATTAGGGGTCGGGGGCTACAATGAGCAGTTCTTC. The encoded protein is CASSYKAGLGVGGYNEQFF.

CDR3 bases: TGTGCCAGCAGCGCCCACGGGGGGCACACTGAAGCTTTCTTT. Its translation is CASSAHGGHTEAFF. The rearrangement uses TRBV7-9 and TRBJ1-1; D is possibly TRBD1 (6 bases). The CDR3 has 14 amino acids. From germline, CDR1 is SEHNR and CDR2 FQNEAQ (reference sequence). V lost 5 bases to trimming and J lost 3 bases, with 13 bases between them.

This clone came up a few times. This chain uses TRBV2 with TRBJ2-1; 8 nucleotides line up with TRBD2. V was pared by 2 bases and J by 4 bases, with 16 bases of the junction left unmatched. The length of the CDR3 is 19 residues. Germline CDR1 is SNHLY and CDR2 is FYNNEI. CDR3 loop: CASSEWGLTFQRGYNEQFF. CDR3 in DNA: TGTGCCAGCAGTGAATGGGGGCTGACTTTCCAGCGGGGGTACAATGAGCAGTTCTTC. Filled out from reference TRBV2 and TRBJ2-1, the complete variable domain reads EPEVTQTPSHQVTQMGQEVILRCVPISNHLYFYWYRQILGQKVEFLVSFYNNEISEKSEIFDDQFSVERPDGSNFTLKIRSTKLEDSAMYFCASSEWGLTFQRGYNEQFFGPGTRLTVL.

The chain employs TRBV5-5 and TRBJ2-2, with 7 bases aligning to TRBD1. Losses at the gene ends were 0 bases for V and 4 bases for J; bases not matched to a gene: 9. Germline V gene lookup returns CDR1 SGHKS and CDR2 YYEKEE (reference sequence). This CDR3 has 17 amino acids. The CDR3 region is CASSLEGQILSTGELFF. The CDR3, as DNA: TGTGCCAGCAGCTTGGAGGGACAGATACTTTCCACCGGGGAGCTGTTTTTT.

This clone was seen a few times. The J gene is TRBJ1-5, the V gene TRBV30, with TRBD1 matching 9 bases. CDR1 GTSNPN and CDR2 SVGIG come from the germline V gene (reference sequence). Trimming removed 0 bases from V and 0 bases from J; junction bases left unmatched: 3. The CDR3 has 16 residues. CDR3 bases: TGTGCCTGGAGTGTCGGGACAGGGTATAGCAATCAGCCCCAGCATTTT. It yields the protein CAWSVGTGYSNQPQHF.

The chain joins TRBV29-1 to TRBJ1-1; D may be TRBD1 (6 bases). V lost 4 bases to trimming and J lost 1 base, with 10 bases between them. CDR3 length: 13 residues. Germline lookup yields CDR1 SQVTM and CDR2 ANQGSEA. CDR3 DNA: TGCAGCGTTGGAGTAGGGGGGAACACTGAAGCTTTCTTT. Encoded protein: CSVGVGGNTEAFF.